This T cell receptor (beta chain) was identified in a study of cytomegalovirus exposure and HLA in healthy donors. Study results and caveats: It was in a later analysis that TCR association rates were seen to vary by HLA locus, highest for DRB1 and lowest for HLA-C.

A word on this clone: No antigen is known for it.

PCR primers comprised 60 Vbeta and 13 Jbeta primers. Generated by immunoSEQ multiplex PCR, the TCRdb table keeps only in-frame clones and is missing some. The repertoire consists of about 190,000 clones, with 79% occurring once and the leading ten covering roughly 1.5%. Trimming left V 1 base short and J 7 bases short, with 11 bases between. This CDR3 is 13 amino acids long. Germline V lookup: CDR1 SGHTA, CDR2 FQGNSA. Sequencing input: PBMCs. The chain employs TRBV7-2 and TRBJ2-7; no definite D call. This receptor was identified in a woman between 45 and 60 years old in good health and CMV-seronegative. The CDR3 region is CASSLVYLEEQYF. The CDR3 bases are TGTGCCAGCAGCTTAGTGTATTTGGAGGAGCAGTACTTC.